This entry lists 5 T cell receptor beta chains sequenced from one sample in a study of shared clonotypes between healthy human individuals. Generated by immunoSEQ multiplex PCR, the TCRdb table keeps only in-frame clones and is missing some. The sample lists about 2,100,000 clones; around 93% were seen once. CD45RO-negative, CCR7-positively selected cells formed the naive CD8 fraction, excluding terminally differentiated effector memory CD45RA+ cells. Sequencing used naive CD8+ T cells from PBMCs. Receptor source: a young man in good health. Some clones in this sample may be carry-over from other donors' samples.

This chain connects TRBV19 to TRBJ1-1; D gene ambiguous. Trimming left V 5 bases short and J 4 bases short, with 11 bases between. Germline V lookup: CDR1 LNHDA, CDR2 SQIVND (reference sequence). CDR3 size: 13 residues. CDR3 region: CASSDGIRTEAFF. CDR3 nucleotides: TGTGCCAGTAGTGACGGGATCCGCACTGAAGCTTTCTTT.

This chain uses TRBV7-6 with TRBJ2-5; D might be TRBD2 (5 bases). V dropped 4 bases and J dropped 5 bases, with 17 bases sitting between them. In germline, CDR1 is SGHVS, CDR2 FNYEAQ. CDR3 length equals 15 residues. CDR3 coding DNA: TGTGCCAGCAGCTCACGGCCCGGGGTCAGTGAGACCCAGTACTTC. It specifies CASSSRPGVSETQYF.

The gene calls are TRBV7-8 and TRBJ2-5; D not resolved. The V end lost 7 bases, the J end lost 5 bases, and 14 bases lay between the germline ends. CDR1 is SGHVS, CDR2 FQNEAQ, per germline. The CDR3 length is 13 residues. CDR3: CASTEPLWETQYF. As DNA, the CDR3 is TGTGCCAGCACGGAGCCTCTTTGGGAGACCCAGTACTTC.

The gene calls are TRBV5-1 and TRBJ2-1; D is ambiguous. Germline values: CDR1 SGHRS, CDR2 YFSETQ. Trimming removed 6 bases at V and 2 bases at J, with 9 bases between. There are 13 residues in the CDR3. As DNA, the CDR3 is TGCGCCAGCACAGCTCCAGCCTACAATGAGCAGTTCTTC. It translates to CASTAPAYNEQFF.

V and J are TRBV7-2 and TRBJ1-5; D unresolved. V shed 0 bases and J shed 2 bases, with 8 bases lying between them. From germline, CDR1 is SGHTA and CDR2 FQGNSA. CDR3 size: 15 residues. In DNA form, the CDR3 reads TGTGCCAGCAGCTTAGCGGCCCTCGGCAATCAGCCCCAGCATTTT. Residues: CASSLAALGNQPQHF. Supplemented by reference TRBV7-2 and TRBJ1-5, the full variable domain reads GAGVSQSPSNKVTEKGKDVELRCDPISGHTALYWYRQSLGQGLEFLIYFQGNSAPDKSGLPSDRFSAERTGGSVSTLTIQRTQQEDSAVYLCASSLAALGNQPQHFGDGTRLSIL.